These T cell receptor beta chains were read from a single sample in a study of CD8+CD57+ T cells in acquired aplastic anemia. TCRdb re-derived calls from the reads in MiXCR, one entry per CDR3 protein. Of 150,000 to 200,000 distinct CDR3 sequences listed, around half were seen once; the top ten hold about 2.8%. The sequenced material came from sorted CD4+, CD8+, or CD8+CD57+ T cells (not recorded which) from PBMCs. Receptors originate from a human donor with aplastic anemia. The CDR3 runs from the conserved cysteine through the conserved F or W. D genes are given only for firm matches. Clone size is given for some rows only: seen once, a few or many times, or a class if the clone is expanded.

size	length	V	J	D	CDR3	DNA
-	14	TRBV9	TRBJ2-1	-	CASSVGGGGRRQFF	TGTGCCAGCAGCGTAGGCGGGGGCGGGAGAAGGCAGTTCTTC
-	14	TRBV29-1	TRBJ2-5	-	CSAAVGSGGMTQYF	TGCAGCGCCGCGGTGGGTAGCGGAGGGATGACCCAGTACTTC
many	15	TRBV6-1	TRBJ2-3	-	CASSETGVSTDTQYF	TGTGCCAGCAGTGAAACGGGGGTTAGCACAGATACGCAGTATTTT
few	12	TRBV4-3	TRBJ1-3	-	CASGGGGNTIYF	TGCGCCAGCGGGGGTGGTGGAAACACCATATATTTT
many	14	TRBV10-3	TRBJ2-3	-	CAISEPGFTDTQYF	TGTGCCATCAGTGAACCGGGCTTCACAGATACGCAGTATTTT
-	13	TRBV2	TRBJ1-1	-	CATVGLGNTEAFF	TGTGCCACCGTGGGGTTAGGGAACACTGAAGCTTTCTTT
-	13	TRBV2	TRBJ1-4	-	CASRRQDNEKLFF	TGTGCCAGCAGGAGACAGGACAATGAAAAACTGTTTTTT
many	17	TRBV25-1	TRBJ2-3	-	CASSDRTAFQGTDTQYF	TGTGCCAGCAGTGACCGAACGGCCTTTCAGGGCACAGATACGCAGTATTTT
many	12	TRBV9	TRBJ2-7	-	CASSVEGGEQYF	TGTGCCAGCAGCGTAGAGGGGGGCGAGCAGTACTTC
-	14	TRBV24-1	TRBJ1-6	-	CATSEAGLGSPLHF	TGTGCCACCAGTGAGGCAGGGCTAGGTTCACCCCTCCACTTT
-	15	TRBV29-1	TRBJ2-3	TRBD2	CSVGLAGSSTDTQYF	TGCAGCGTCGGGCTAGCGGGATCTAGCACAGATACGCAGTATTTT
few	12	TRBV13	TRBJ2-7	-	CASSTDSYEQYF	TGTGCCAGTTCGACAGACAGCTACGAGCAGTACTTC
many	14	TRBV2	TRBJ2-3	-	CASSRDITTDTQYF	TGTGCCAGCAGTCGGGACATAACCACAGATACGCAGTATTTT
-	13	TRBV6-5	TRBJ2-7	TRBD1	CASGYYNRGEQYF	TGTGCCAGCGGTTACTATAACAGGGGAGAGCAGTACTTC
many	18	TRBV15	TRBJ1-4	TRBD1	CATSRDFTGGVGNEKLFF	TGTGCCACCAGCAGAGATTTTACAGGGGGCGTGGGTAATGAAAAACTGTTTTTT
-	16	TRBV15	TRBJ1-6	TRBD1	CATSRPRTGGGGPLHF	TGTGCCACCAGCAGACCCCGGACAGGGGGTGGGGGACCCCTCCACTTT
-	14	TRBV20-1	TRBJ2-5	-	CSAARDTQGGTQYF	TGCAGTGCTGCGCGGGACACCCAAGGGGGGACCCAGTACTTC
-	14	TRBV27	TRBJ2-1	-	CASSLGLARNEQFF	TGTGCCAGCAGTTTGGGGCTAGCTAGGAATGAGCAGTTCTTC
-	15	TRBV10-3	TRBJ2-3	TRBD2	CAIRPGTSGGDTQYF	TGTGCCATCCGGCCCGGGACTAGCGGGGGAGATACGCAGTATTTT
many	13	TRBV29-1	TRBJ2-3	-	CSVEGTGTDTQYF	TGCAGCGTTGAAGGAACGGGGACAGATACGCAGTATTTT
many	16	TRBV24-1	TRBJ1-5	-	CATSDSRGGARQPQHF	TGTGCCACCAGTGATTCAAGAGGGGGGGCACGACAGCCCCAGCATTTT
-	14	TRBV30	TRBJ1-2	-	CAWSVGGSGYGYTF	TGTGCCTGGAGTGTAGGGGGGTCTGGCTATGGCTACACCTTC
many	16	TRBV9	TRBJ1-2	-	CASSVTPLIPNYGYTF	TGTGCCAGCAGCGTAACTCCTTTAATACCAAACTATGGCTACACCTTC
-	12	TRBV7-4	TRBJ1-2	-	CASSPAGGKDTF	TGTGCCAGCAGCCCAGCCGGGGGCAAGGACACCTTC
many	11	TRBV24-1	TRBJ2-2	-	CATSDFGQLFF	TGTGCCACCAGTGATTTCGGCCAGCTGTTTTTT
many	15	TRBV5-1	TRBJ2-7	-	CASSFALRGPYEQYF	TGCGCCAGCAGCTTTGCATTGAGGGGCCCCTACGAGCAGTACTTC
few	16	TRBV7-8	TRBJ1-6	-	CASSLPPSGQNSPLHF	TGTGCCAGCAGTCTCCCCCCCTCAGGACAGAATTCACCCCTCCACTTT
many	15	TRBV2	TRBJ1-5	-	CASSEGEYSNQPQHF	TGTGCCAGCAGTGAAGGAGAGTATAGCAATCAGCCCCAGCATTTT
few	14	TRBV5-5	TRBJ1-2	TRBD1	CASGRLQGNYGYTF	TGTGCCAGCGGCAGATTACAGGGGAACTATGGCTACACCTTC
-	16	TRBV9	TRBJ2-3	TRBD2	CASSPRAGGPADTQYF	TGTGCCAGCAGCCCCCGAGCGGGAGGGCCGGCAGATACGCAGTATTTT
many	11	TRBV11-2	TRBJ2-7	-	CASSLETWQYF	TGTGCCAGCAGCTTAGAGACGTGGCAGTACTTC
many	15	TRBV5-1	TRBJ2-5	TRBD1	CASSLTPGGLETQYF	TGCGCCAGCAGCTTAACTCCAGGGGGTCTTGAGACCCAGTACTTC
many	12	TRBV3-1	TRBJ1-2	-	CASSLTRSGYTF	TGTGCCAGCAGCCTTACAAGATCCGGCTACACCTTC
many	14	TRBV12-5	TRBJ2-3	-	CASGRELLTDTQYF	TGTGCTAGTGGAAGAGAGTTGCTCACAGATACGCAGTATTTT
few	14	TRBV10-3	TRBJ2-7	TRBD2	CAISGTSDRYEQYF	TGTGCCATCAGCGGGACTAGTGACCGGTACGAGCAGTACTTC
-	18	TRBV6-1	TRBJ1-1	TRBD1	CASSEPRGTVGLGTEAFF	TGTGCCAGCAGTGAACCCCGAGGGACAGTGGGATTGGGAACTGAAGCTTTCTTT
-	15	TRBV24-1	TRBJ1-2	-	CATSDPQTANYGYTF	TGTGCCACCAGTGACCCCCAGACAGCTAACTATGGCTACACCTTC
many	19	TRBV9	TRBJ2-3	-	CASSAPGGRAFARTDTQYF	TGTGCCAGCAGCGCCCCAGGGGGGAGGGCGTTTGCTCGGACAGATACGCAGTATTTT
-	13	TRBV20-1	TRBJ1-2	TRBD1	CSARGDSFYGYTF	TGCAGTGCTAGGGGGGACAGCTTCTATGGCTACACCTTC
-	14	TRBV10-2	TRBJ2-7	-	CASSVAGTSNEQYF	TGCGCCAGCAGTGTTGCCGGGACTTCGAACGAGCAGTACTTC
once	14	TRBV7-2	TRBJ1-1	TRBD1	CASSQQGIGTEAFF	TGTGCCAGCAGCCAACAGGGGATCGGCACTGAAGCTTTCTTT
-	14	TRBV28	TRBJ1-2	TRBD1	CASRIVQGSGGYTF	TGTGCCAGCAGGATAGTACAGGGGAGCGGGGGCTACACCTTC
many	13	TRBV6-1	TRBJ2-7	-	CASIRVLSGEQYF	TGTGCCAGCATCAGGGTCCTCAGCGGGGAGCAGTACTTC
-	17	TRBV19	TRBJ1-6	-	CASSIEGSYSYNSPLHF	TGTGCCAGTAGTATAGAGGGATCCTACTCCTATAATTCACCCCTCCACTTT
-	13	TRBV12-3/TRBV12-4	TRBJ1-2	-	CASSLGTVYGYTF	TGTGCCAGCAGTTTAGGGACAGTCTATGGCTACACCTTC
few	17	TRBV4-2	TRBJ2-1	TRBD2	CASSHDTASGSYNEQFF	TGTGCCAGCAGCCATGATACCGCTAGCGGCTCCTACAATGAGCAGTTCTTC
-	14	TRBV5-4	TRBJ2-5	-	CASSREQGGGTQYF	TGTGCCAGCAGCCGAGAACAGGGTGGAGGGACCCAGTACTTC
many	13	TRBV12-3/TRBV12-4	TRBJ2-7	-	CASSFHPSYEQYF	TGTGCCAGCAGTTTCCATCCCAGCTACGAGCAGTACTTC
-	16	TRBV24-1	TRBJ2-1	TRBD2	CATSDRTSGSLNEQFF	TGTGCCACCAGTGATCGTACTAGCGGGAGTCTTAATGAGCAGTTCTTC
many	15	TRBV4-1	TRBJ1-2	-	CASSQGTGGGYGYTF	TGCGCCAGCAGCCAAGGTACGGGTGGGGGCTATGGCTACACCTTC
many	14	TRBV5-1	TRBJ1-4	-	CASSLAASDEKLFF	TGCGCCAGCAGCTTGGCGGCCAGCGATGAAAAACTGTTTTTT
many	15	TRBV2	TRBJ2-1	-	CASSEFAGSYNEQFF	TGTGCCAGCAGTGAATTTGCGGGATCTTACAATGAGCAGTTCTTC
-	11	TRBV29-1	TRBJ1-2	-	CSVAREGGYTF	TGCAGCGTTGCCCGGGAGGGAGGCTACACCTTC
-	16	TRBV28	TRBJ2-1	TRBD2	CASSLWRASGGVEQFF	TGTGCCAGCAGTTTATGGAGGGCTAGCGGGGGGGTTGAGCAGTTCTTC
many	11	TRBV7-3	TRBJ2-1	-	CASSSRGEQFF	TGTGCCAGCAGCTCTAGGGGTGAGCAGTTCTTC
-	16	TRBV11-2	TRBJ2-2	TRBD2	CASSASLAGGTGKLFF	TGTGCCAGCAGCGCCTCCTTAGCGGGAGGAACCGGGAAGCTGTTTTTT
-	15	TRBV12-3/TRBV12-4	TRBJ2-1	-	CASSLGPGARNEQFF	TGTGCCAGCAGTTTAGGCCCGGGGGCGCGGAATGAGCAGTTCTTC
-	14	TRBV10-3	TRBJ1-1	TRBD1	CAISDRGKITEAFF	TGTGCCATCAGTGACAGGGGGAAGATCACTGAAGCTTTCTTT